Included here is one T cell receptor (beta chain) sequence, with context. Its cognate antigen is unknown. This record belongs to a study of blood T cells in healthy people across ages. PCR was performed a second time for about 6 to 11 cycles using a sample-barcoded 5' primer and a J-beta primer mix. MiXCR was run by TCRdb on the 5' RACE reads, yielding one entry per CDR3 protein. The sample includes 550,000 to 650,000 distinct CDR3 sequences, about 28% seen only once; the top ten take 15% to 19%. Aged about 6 to 95, donors were systemically healthy Caucasians from Russia. General study points: Versus aged donors, long-lived donors had higher diversity and more naive CD4+ cells. Estimated diversity, derived from one million T cells, was regarded as an underestimate. Per-million-T-cell TCR beta diversity fell roughly linearly with age.

This CDR3 comprises 15 residues. V lost 0 bases and J lost 4, with 13 bases in between. Germline CDR1 SGHRS, CDR2 YFSETQ. This sequence was found in a woman at least 80 years old in good health. Sequencing was performed on blood. V is TRBV5-1 and J is TRBJ1-2; D possibly corresponds to TRBD1 (5 bases). CDR3 protein: CASSLDRGSRYGYTF. DNA of the CDR3: TGCGCCAGCAGCTTGGACCGGGGGTCCCGCTATGGCTACACCTTC.